This note documents a single T cell receptor (beta chain) sequence. Only in-frame clones appear in the TCRdb table, and some are missing; sequencing was by immunoSEQ multiplex PCR. The sample has some 93,000 clones, approximately 84% seen once. These data belong to a study of blood T cell repertoires in COVID-19. Germline V gene sequence: CDR1 LNHDA, CDR2 SQIVND (reference sequence). CDR3 length: 14 residues. Unmatched junction bases numbered 13, after V lost 6 bases and J lost 10 bases. The J gene is TRBJ1-1, the V gene TRBV19, with TRBD1 matching 8 bases. The sequence was obtained from a man between 65 and 85 years old with acute or convalescent COVID-19. Sequenced material: peripheral blood. The CDR3 DNA reads as TGTGCCAGTAGCGAGGGGACAGGCTTGGGTAGAGCTTTCTTT. It yields the protein CASSEGTGLGRAFF.